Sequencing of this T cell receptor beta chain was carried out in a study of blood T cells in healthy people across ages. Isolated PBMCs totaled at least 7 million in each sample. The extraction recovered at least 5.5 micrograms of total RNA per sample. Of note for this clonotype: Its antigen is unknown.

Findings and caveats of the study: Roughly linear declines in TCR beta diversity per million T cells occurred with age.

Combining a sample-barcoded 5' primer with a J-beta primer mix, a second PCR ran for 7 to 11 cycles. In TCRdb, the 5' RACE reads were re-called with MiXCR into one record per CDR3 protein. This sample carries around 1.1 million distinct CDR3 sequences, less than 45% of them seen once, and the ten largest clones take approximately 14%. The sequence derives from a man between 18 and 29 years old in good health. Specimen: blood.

CDR3 coding DNA: TGTGCCAGCAGTTCCAGCACACAGGGGGCGAACACTGAAGCTTTCTTT. It codes for CASSSSTQGANTEAFF. V is TRBV6-5 and J is TRBJ1-1; 9 nucleotides match TRBD1. V was clipped by 4 bases and J by 1 base; unmatched bases: 7. Germline V gene lookup returns CDR1 MNHEY and CDR2 SVGAGI. The CDR3 extends over 16 amino acids.